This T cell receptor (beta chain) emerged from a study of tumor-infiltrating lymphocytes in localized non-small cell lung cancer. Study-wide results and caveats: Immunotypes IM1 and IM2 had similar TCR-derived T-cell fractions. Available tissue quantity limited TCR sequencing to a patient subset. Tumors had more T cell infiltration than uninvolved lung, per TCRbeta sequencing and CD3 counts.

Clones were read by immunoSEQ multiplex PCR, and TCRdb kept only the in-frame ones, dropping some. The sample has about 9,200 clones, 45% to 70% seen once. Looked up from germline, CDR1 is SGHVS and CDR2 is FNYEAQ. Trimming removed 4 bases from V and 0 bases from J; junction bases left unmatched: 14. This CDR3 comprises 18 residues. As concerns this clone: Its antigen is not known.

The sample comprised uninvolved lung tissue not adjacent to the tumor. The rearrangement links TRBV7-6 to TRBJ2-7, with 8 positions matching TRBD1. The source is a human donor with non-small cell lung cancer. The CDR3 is CASSSSVDRVSSSYEQYF. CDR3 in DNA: TGTGCCAGCAGCTCCTCGGTGGACAGGGTGTCGAGCTCCTACGAGCAGTACTTC.